These 30 T cell receptor beta chains originate from one sample sequenced in a study of blood T cells in healthy people across ages. A second PCR, run for about 6 to 11 cycles, used a sample-barcoded 5' primer plus a J-beta primer mix. MiXCR, run by TCRdb on the 5' RACE reads, gives a single entry per CDR3 protein. The sample consists of roughly 410,000 distinct CDR3 sequences, about 52% of them appearing once. Material: blood. The receptors stem from a man in his 60s in good health.

The table lists this clonotype with a few counts. The chain recombines TRBV7-2 with TRBJ2-7, with 12 nucleotides matching TRBD2. Trimming at V came to 5 bases and at J to 4 bases, leaving 9 bases not matched to a gene. This CDR3 has 16 amino acids. Germline V gene lookup returns CDR1 SGHTA and CDR2 FQGNSA. For the CDR3, the DNA is TGTGCCAGCAGCCCACCGGGACTAGCGGGCGGGTACGAGCAGTACTTC. It is translated as CASSPPGLAGGYEQYF.

Regarding this clonotype: Compared with germline, one end of the junction differs, possibly owing to a read error. This chain joins TRBV11-2 and TRBJ2-5; possible D gene TRBD1, 6 bases. Looked up from germline, CDR1 is SGHAT and CDR2 is FQNNGV. CDR3 length equals 14 residues. CDR3 residues: CASSLDRPPETQYF. The CDR3 DNA is TGCGCCAGCAGCTTAGACAGGCCTCCAGAGACCCAGTACTTC.

V usage is TRBV5-1 and J usage is TRBJ1-5, with D maybe TRBD1 (6 bases). V was shortened by 3 bases and J by 2 bases, with 12 bases between the two germline ends. Germline assignment: CDR1 SGHRS and CDR2 YFSETQ. This CDR3 is 15 amino acids long. The DNA for the CDR3 is TGCGCCAGCAGCTCGATACCAGGGGGCAATCAGCCCCAGCATTTT. Its translation: CASSSIPGGNQPQHF.

A few counts support this clonotype. This chain joins TRBV29-1 and TRBJ2-5, with D possibly being TRBD1 (6 bases). The assigned J gene may be wrong: the sequence end matches TRBJ2-7 better. Per germline, CDR1 SQVTM and CDR2 ANQGSEA. The CDR3 totals 15 residues. CDR3 loop: CSVESETGVSYEQYF. CDR3 coding DNA: TGCAGCGTTGAAAGCGAGACAGGCGTTTCGTACGAGCAGTACTTC.

This chain connects TRBV7-8 to TRBJ1-6, with 7 bases matching TRBD1. The CDR3 loop spans 15 amino acids. From germline, CDR1 is SGHVS and CDR2 FQNEAQ. After removal of 6 bases from V and 7 bases from J, the junction contained 9 bases not matched to a gene. DNA of the CDR3: TGTGCCAGCAGGATGTCAGGGGGTAGAAATTCACCCCTCCACTTT. Translation: CASRMSGGRNSPLHF.

The chain joins TRBV28 to TRBJ2-2; D perhaps matches TRBD2 (6 bases). Germline lookup yields CDR1 MDHEN and CDR2 SYDVKM. This CDR3 region has 15 residues. Trimming took 2 bases from V and 7 from J, leaving 14 bases between them. The CDR3 loop reads CASSLIGSSGGELFF. CDR3 sequence (DNA): TGTGCCAGCAGTTTAATCGGGAGTAGCGGCGGGGAGCTGTTTTTT.

The chain joins TRBV10-3 to TRBJ2-7, with 8 bases matching TRBD2. This CDR3 is 16 amino acids long. V trimming: 11 bases; J trimming: 1 base; junction bases outside the gene matches: 16. Germline CDR1 reads ENHRY; CDR2 reads SYGVKD. The CDR3: CAVSVAAGVGSYEQYF. The DNA of the CDR3 is TGTGCCGTTTCGGTTGCAGCGGGAGTAGGGTCCTACGAGCAGTACTTC.

This clonotype was seen a few times. The rearrangement uses TRBV20-1 and TRBJ2-3; perhaps D is TRBD1 or TRBD2 (6 bases each). The CDR3 extends over 14 amino acids. The germline V and J ends were trimmed by 4 bases and 7 bases, with 18 bases remaining between them. Germline assignment: CDR1 DFQATT and CDR2 SNEGSKA (reference sequence). CDR3 residues: CSAKGGGPMYTQYF. The CDR3 DNA is TGCAGTGCTAAGGGGGGAGGCCCCATGTATACGCAGTATTTT.

In this sample, this clonotype turned up a few times. The rearrangement joins TRBV4-3 to TRBJ2-1; TRBD2 matches 8 bases. The length of the CDR3 is 16 residues. V trimming: 0 bases; J trimming: 6 bases; junction bases outside the gene matches: 7. The germline gives CDR1 LGHNA, CDR2 YSLEER. Here the CDR3 reads CASSQDLAGGSNEQFF. DNA for the CDR3: TGCGCCAGCAGCCAAGACCTGGCGGGAGGATCCAATGAGCAGTTCTTC.

The chain joins TRBV20-1 to TRBJ2-5; D is undetermined. This CDR3 comprises 13 residues. CDR1 is DFQATT, CDR2 SNEGSKA, per germline (reference sequence). V was trimmed by 1 base and J by 11 bases, leaving 17 bases between them. The CDR3 region is CSARGRAYNEQYF. Written as DNA, the CDR3 is TGCAGTGCTAGAGGAAGGGCTTACAATGAGCAGTACTTC.

This clonotype came up a few times. This chain uses TRBV5-1 with TRBJ2-1, with 7 bases lining up with TRBD2. This CDR3 contains 14 residues. Per germline, CDR1 SGHRS and CDR2 YFSETQ. The V and J ends lost 0 bases and 5 bases, in that order; junction bases with no gene match: 2. As DNA, the CDR3 is TGCGCCAGCAGCTTGGGAAGCGGGAACAATGAGCAGTTCTTC. Translated: CASSLGSGNNEQFF.

The chain links TRBV3-1 to TRBJ2-1; D not certain. CDR3 size: 16 residues. Per the germline V gene, CDR1 is LGHDT and CDR2 is YNNKEL (reference sequence). V was pared by 0 bases and J by 4 bases, with 13 bases between. The chain's CDR3 is CASSQDPSPRYNEQFF. For the CDR3, the DNA is TGTGCCAGCAGCCAAGATCCTTCACCCCGATACAATGAGCAGTTCTTC.

This rearrangement joins TRBV7-2 to TRBJ2-1; D is uncertain. This CDR3 contains 15 residues. Trimming cost V 0 bases and J 3 bases, with 9 bases left between them. The germline V gene encodes CDR1 SGHTA and CDR2 FQGNSA. The CDR3 nucleotides are TGTGCCAGCAGCTTAGCAGTAAGCCACTACAATGAGCAGTTCTTC. The encoded protein is CASSLAVSHYNEQFF. Variable domain in full (rest from reference TRBV7-2 and TRBJ2-1): GAGVSQSPSNKVTEKGKDVELRCDPISGHTALYWYRQSLGQGLEFLIYFQGNSAPDKSGLPSDRFSAERTGGSVSTLTIQRTQQEDSAVYLCASSLAVSHYNEQFFGPGTRLTVL.

This rearrangement joins TRBV12-3 or TRBV12-4 to TRBJ2-7; 9 nucleotides agree with TRBD2. The DNA matches TRBJ2-5 better at its end, which makes the J call doubtful. This CDR3 contains 12 residues. The CDR3 bases are TGTGCCAGCAGTTCGGGACTAGCGACCCAGTACTTC. Translating it yields CASSSGLATQYF.

The chain recombines TRBV28 with TRBJ2-6; D not resolved. The CDR3 extends over 16 amino acids. Deletions cut 5 bases from V and 0 bases from J, with 11 bases between. CDR1 MDHEN and CDR2 SYDVKM come from the germline V gene. CDR3 region: CASSLQGYSGANVLTF. The CDR3 nucleotides are TGTGCCAGCAGTCTCCAAGGTTACTCTGGGGCCAACGTCCTGACTTTC.

The gene calls are TRBV7-2 and TRBJ2-3, with 11 bases matching TRBD2. Germline CDR1 SGHTA, CDR2 FQGNSA. Trimming at V came to 1 base and at J to 3 bases, leaving 3 bases not matched to a gene. This CDR3 spans 16 amino acids. The CDR3 spells CASSLVGTSGTDTQYF. CDR3 nucleotide sequence: TGTGCCAGCAGCTTAGTAGGGACTAGCGGTACAGATACGCAGTATTTT.

This clonotype was counted only a few times. The gene calls are TRBV19 and TRBJ2-3, with D possibly TRBD2 on 6 matching bases. V was clipped by 3 bases and J by 2 bases, with 9 bases between them. The CDR3 totals 14 residues. Germline loops: CDR1 LNHDA, CDR2 SQIVND (reference sequence). The CDR3 region has the DNA TGTGCCAGTAGTATTCGCGGGGTCACAGATACGCAGTATTTT. Its translation is CASSIRGVTDTQYF. Together with reference TRBV19 and TRBJ2-3, the CDR3 gives the full variable domain: DGGITQSPKYLFRKEGQNVTLSCEQNLNHDAMYWYRQDPGQGLRLIYYSQIVNDFQKGDIAEGYSVSREKKESFPLTVTSAQKNPTAFYLCASSIRGVTDTQYFGPGTRLTVL.

The gene calls are TRBV13 and TRBJ2-7, with 12 bases identical to TRBD2. The J segment lost 7 bases and the V segment lost 0 bases, leaving 7 bases of the junction unmatched. Germline values: CDR1 PRHDT, CDR2 FYEKMQ (reference sequence). This CDR3 contains 16 residues. The CDR3 spells CASSLGLAGGYNEQYF. The CDR3 DNA follows: TGTGCCAGCAGCTTAGGACTAGCGGGAGGATACAATGAGCAGTACTTC.

The J gene is TRBJ1-3, the V gene TRBV12-3 or TRBV12-4; D not certain. Trimming stripped 8 bases from V and 3 bases from J, with 17 bases between. The CDR3 is made up of 15 amino acids. CDR3 nucleotide sequence: TGTGCCAGCCGTAACGAGGGTCAAGGTGGAAACACCATATATTTT. As protein: CASRNEGQGGNTIYF.

This clonotype was detected only a few times. This chain links TRBV7-9 with TRBJ2-7; no reliable D call. V lost 2 bases and J 7 bases, leaving 6 bases between the germline ends. The germline CDR1 and CDR2 sequences are SEHNR and FQNEAQ (reference sequence). The CDR3 has 11 amino acids. The CDR3 nucleotides are TGTGCCAGCAGCTTATCCGAGGAGCAGTACTTC. Amino acids: CASSLSEEQYF.

The chain uses TRBV2 and TRBJ2-1; D is perhaps TRBD1 (6 bases). The CDR3 contains 16 residues. V lost 6 bases and J lost 1, with 16 bases in between. Germline V CDR1 and CDR2: SNHLY, FYNNEI. CDR3 loop: CASSEHRVSSYNEQFF. CDR3 sequence (DNA): TGTGCCAGCAGCGAGCACAGGGTATCATCCTACAATGAGCAGTTCTTC.

Remarks on this clonotype: One junction end does not reproduce the germline sequence, and a read error may be involved. This sequence joins TRBV7-2 and TRBJ1-6; D is unresolved. There are 14 residues in the CDR3. The germline V gene has CDR1 SGHTA and CDR2 FQGNSA. The CDR3 DNA follows: TGTGCCGGCAGAGGTGGCCCCTATAATTCACCCCTCCACTTT. Residues: CAGRGGPYNSPLHF.

This clonotype was seen once. The gene calls are TRBV3-1 and TRBJ2-1; D is possibly TRBD2 (6 bases). V was cut by 2 bases and J by 10 bases, with 12 bases left in between. CDR1 is LGHDT, CDR2 YNNKEL, per germline (reference sequence). The CDR3 sequence is 13 residues long. The CDR3 spells CASSQFFGGEQFF. The CDR3 bases are TGTGCCAGCAGCCAATTTTTTGGGGGGGAGCAGTTCTTC.

This clonotype has only a few counts. The chain uses TRBV28 and TRBJ2-1; the D call may be TRBD1 or TRBD2 (5 bases each). Germline lookup yields CDR1 MDHEN and CDR2 SYDVKM. CDR3 size: 13 residues. V gave up 11 bases and J gave up 0 bases, with 11 bases separating them. This CDR3 reads CAGAEASYNEQFF. CDR3 nucleotide sequence: TGTGCCGGGGCGGAGGCCTCCTACAATGAGCAGTTCTTC.

V and J are TRBV5-5 and TRBJ2-3; TRBD1 or TRBD2 may be the D gene (7 bases each). The CDR3 has 15 residues. With 1 base removed from V and 6 bases from J, the gap between germline ends came to 15 bases. The germline gives CDR1 SGHKS, CDR2 YYEKEE (reference sequence). DNA for the CDR3: TGTGCCAGCAGCTTGTGGGAGGGGGCCTTTGATACGCAGTATTTT. Its protein is CASSLWEGAFDTQYF. The full variable domain, in which reference TRBV5-5 and TRBJ2-3 provide the parts outside the CDR3, is DAGVTQSPTHLIKTRGQQVTLRCSPISGHKSVSWYQQVLGQGPQFIFQYYEKEERGRGNFPDRFSARQFPNYSSELNVNALLLGDSALYLCASSLWEGAFDTQYFGPGTRLTVL.

The rearrangement uses TRBV20-1 and TRBJ2-1; D remains ambiguous. CDR1 and CDR2 (germline): DFQATT, SNEGSKA (reference sequence). The length of the CDR3 is 14 residues. V gave up 1 base and J gave up 8 bases, with 15 bases separating them. The DNA of the CDR3 is TGCAGTGCTAGAGCTCGAACGAGATCGGATGAGCAGTTCTTC. As protein: CSARARTRSDEQFF.

V gene TRBV28 combines with J gene TRBJ2-5; D remains ambiguous. This CDR3 contains 14 residues. The V gene's germline CDR1 is MDHEN and CDR2 SYDVKM. V was cut by 8 bases and J by 5 bases, with 18 bases left in between. The CDR3 region is CASALEGTGETQYF. The CDR3 DNA follows: TGTGCCAGCGCATTGGAAGGCACCGGTGAGACCCAGTACTTC.

Only a few counts were recorded for this clonotype. This chain links TRBV12-3 or TRBV12-4 with TRBJ2-3, with D maybe TRBD2 (6 bases). The CDR3 is 12 amino acids. Trimming left V 3 bases short and J 7 bases short, with 8 bases between. CDR3 nucleotides: TGTGCCAGCAGTTTTGGGGGGAATACGCAGTATTTT. It specifies CASSFGGNTQYF.

The genes are TRBV9 and TRBJ2-5, with no clear D. Trimming cost V 0 bases and J 2 bases, with 8 bases left between them. CDR1 is SGDLS and CDR2 is YYNGEE in the germline V gene. The CDR3 totals 14 residues. CDR3 sequence: CASSVGSLQETQYF. CDR3 DNA: TGTGCCAGCAGCGTAGGGTCCCTACAAGAGACCCAGTACTTC.

This chain connects TRBV9 to TRBJ2-7; TRBD1 might be the D (5 bases). The germline V and J ends were trimmed by 0 bases and 2 bases, with 12 bases remaining between them. Looked up from germline, CDR1 is SGDLS and CDR2 is YYNGEE. CDR3 length: 15 residues. In DNA form, the CDR3 reads TGTGCCAGCAGCGTAGGGAGAAGGGGTCCCTACGAGCAGTACTTC. Translating gives CASSVGRRGPYEQYF.